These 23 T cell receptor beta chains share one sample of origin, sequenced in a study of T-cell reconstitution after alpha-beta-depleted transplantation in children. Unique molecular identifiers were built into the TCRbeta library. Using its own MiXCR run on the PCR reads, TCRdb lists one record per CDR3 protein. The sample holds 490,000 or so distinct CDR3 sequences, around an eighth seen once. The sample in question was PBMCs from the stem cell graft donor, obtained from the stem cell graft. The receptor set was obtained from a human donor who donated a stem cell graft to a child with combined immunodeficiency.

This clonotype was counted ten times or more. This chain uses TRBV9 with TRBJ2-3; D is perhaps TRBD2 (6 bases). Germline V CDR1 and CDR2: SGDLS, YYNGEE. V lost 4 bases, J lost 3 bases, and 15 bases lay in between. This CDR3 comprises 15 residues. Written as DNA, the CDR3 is TGTGCCAGCAGCCCCAGTGGGACTTTTACAGATACGCAGTATTTT. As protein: CASSPSGTFTDTQYF.

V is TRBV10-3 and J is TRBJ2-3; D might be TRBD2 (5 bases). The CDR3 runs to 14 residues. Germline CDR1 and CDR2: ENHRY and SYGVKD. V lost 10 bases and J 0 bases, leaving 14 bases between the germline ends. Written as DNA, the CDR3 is TGTGCCACCTCAGGAAGAGGGAGCACAGATACGCAGTATTTT. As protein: CATSGRGSTDTQYF.

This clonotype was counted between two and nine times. As DNA, the CDR3 is TGCGCCAGCAGCTTGATAGGACACATGAACACTGAAGCTTTCTTT. Translation: CASSLIGHMNTEAFF. The chain uses TRBV5-1 and TRBJ1-1, with D possibly matching TRBD1 (5 bases). This CDR3 has 15 residues. V lost 1 base and J 0 bases, leaving 10 bases between the germline ends. CDR1 is SGHRS and CDR2 is YFSETQ in the germline V gene.

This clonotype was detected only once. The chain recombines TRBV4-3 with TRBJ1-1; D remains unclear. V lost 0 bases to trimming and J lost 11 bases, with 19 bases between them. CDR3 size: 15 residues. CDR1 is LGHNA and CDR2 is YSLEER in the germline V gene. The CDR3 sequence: CASSQDVGSTLSAFF. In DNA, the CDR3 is TGCGCCAGCAGCCAAGATGTCGGGTCAACCCTGTCTGCTTTCTTT.

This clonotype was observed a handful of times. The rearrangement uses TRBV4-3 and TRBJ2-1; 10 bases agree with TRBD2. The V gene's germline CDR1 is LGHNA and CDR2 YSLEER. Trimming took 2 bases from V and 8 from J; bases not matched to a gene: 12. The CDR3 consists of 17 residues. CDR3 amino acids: CASSQRSGGAVIYEQFF. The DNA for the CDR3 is TGCGCCAGCAGCCAACGGAGCGGGGGGGCCGTTATTTATGAGCAGTTCTTC.

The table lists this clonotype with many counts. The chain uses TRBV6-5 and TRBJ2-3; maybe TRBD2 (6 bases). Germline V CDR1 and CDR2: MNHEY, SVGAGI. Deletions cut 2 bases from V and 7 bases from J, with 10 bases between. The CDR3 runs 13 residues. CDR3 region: CASSYPGRNTQYF. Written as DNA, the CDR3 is TGTGCCAGCAGTTACCCAGGGAGGAATACGCAGTATTTT.

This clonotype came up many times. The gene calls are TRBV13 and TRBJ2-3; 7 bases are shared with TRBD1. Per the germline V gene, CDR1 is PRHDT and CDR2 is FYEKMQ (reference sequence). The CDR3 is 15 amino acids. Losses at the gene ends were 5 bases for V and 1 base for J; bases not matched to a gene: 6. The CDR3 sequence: CASSHRGLGTDTQYF. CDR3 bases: TGTGCCAGCAGCCACAGGGGATTGGGCACAGATACGCAGTATTTT.

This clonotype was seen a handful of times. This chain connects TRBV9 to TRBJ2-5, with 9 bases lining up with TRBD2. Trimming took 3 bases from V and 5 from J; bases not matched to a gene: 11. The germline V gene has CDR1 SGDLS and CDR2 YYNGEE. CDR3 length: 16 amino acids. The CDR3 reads CASSALGSGSGETQYF. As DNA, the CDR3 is TGTGCCAGCAGCGCCTTGGGTAGCGGGAGTGGGGAGACCCAGTACTTC.

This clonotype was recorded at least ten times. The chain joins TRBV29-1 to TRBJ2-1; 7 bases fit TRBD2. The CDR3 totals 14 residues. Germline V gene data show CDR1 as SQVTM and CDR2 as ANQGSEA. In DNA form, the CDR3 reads TGCATCGCTAGCGGTACGAGCTCCTACAATGAGCAGTTCTTC. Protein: CIASGTSSYNEQFF.

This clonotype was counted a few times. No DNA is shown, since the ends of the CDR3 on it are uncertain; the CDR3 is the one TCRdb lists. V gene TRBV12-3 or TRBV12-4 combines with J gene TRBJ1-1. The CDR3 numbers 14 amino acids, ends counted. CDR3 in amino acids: CASSSSRLNTEAFF.

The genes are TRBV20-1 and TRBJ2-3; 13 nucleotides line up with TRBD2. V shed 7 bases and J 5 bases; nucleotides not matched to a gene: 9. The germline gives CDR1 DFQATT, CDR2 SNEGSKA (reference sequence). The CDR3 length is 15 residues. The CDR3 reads CSVTSGGDMGDTQYF. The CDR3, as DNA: TGCAGTGTTACTAGCGGGGGGGATATGGGAGATACGCAGTATTTT.

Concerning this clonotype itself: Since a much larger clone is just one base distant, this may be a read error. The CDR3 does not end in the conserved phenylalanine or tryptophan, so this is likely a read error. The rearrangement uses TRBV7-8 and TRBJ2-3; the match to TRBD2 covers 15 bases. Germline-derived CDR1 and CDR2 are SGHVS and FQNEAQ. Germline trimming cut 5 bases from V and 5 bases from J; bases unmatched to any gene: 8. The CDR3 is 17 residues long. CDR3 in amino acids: CASSHRTSGGALDTQYC. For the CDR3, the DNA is TGTGCCAGCAGCCATAGGACTAGCGGGGGGGCTTTAGATACGCAGTATTGT.

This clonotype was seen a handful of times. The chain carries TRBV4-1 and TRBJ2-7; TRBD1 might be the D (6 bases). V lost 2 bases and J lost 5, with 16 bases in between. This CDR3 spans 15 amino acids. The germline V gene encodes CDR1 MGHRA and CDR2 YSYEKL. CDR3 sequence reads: CASSQNAQGTHEQYF. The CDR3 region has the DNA TGCGCCAGCAGCCAAAACGCACAGGGCACCCACGAGCAGTACTTC.

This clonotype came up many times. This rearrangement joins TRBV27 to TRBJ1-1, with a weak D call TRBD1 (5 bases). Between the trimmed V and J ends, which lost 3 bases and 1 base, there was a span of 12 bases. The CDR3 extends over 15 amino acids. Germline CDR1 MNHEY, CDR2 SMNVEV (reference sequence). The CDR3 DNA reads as TGTGCCAGCAGTTTTCATATCGGGGGGAACACTGAAGCTTTCTTT. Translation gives CASSFHIGGNTEAFF.

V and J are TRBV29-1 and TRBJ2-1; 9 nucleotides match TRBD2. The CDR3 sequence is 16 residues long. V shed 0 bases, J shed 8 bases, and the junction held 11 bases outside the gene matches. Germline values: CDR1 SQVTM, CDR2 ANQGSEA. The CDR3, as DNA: TGCAGCGTTGAAGATCTGCTGGCGGGAGGGACCGATGAGCAGTTCTTC. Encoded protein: CSVEDLLAGGTDEQFF.

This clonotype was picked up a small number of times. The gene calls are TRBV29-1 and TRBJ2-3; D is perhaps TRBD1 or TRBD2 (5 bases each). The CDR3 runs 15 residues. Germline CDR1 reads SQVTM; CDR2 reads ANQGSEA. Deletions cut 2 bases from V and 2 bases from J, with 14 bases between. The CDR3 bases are TGCAGCGTTGAAACCGGGACGGACTTCACAGATACGCAGTATTTT. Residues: CSVETGTDFTDTQYF.

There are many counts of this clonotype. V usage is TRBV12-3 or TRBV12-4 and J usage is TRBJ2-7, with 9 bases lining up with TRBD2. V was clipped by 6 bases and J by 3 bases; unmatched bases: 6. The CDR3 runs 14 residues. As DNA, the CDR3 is TGTGCCAGCAGACCCAGCGGGGGGTTCTACGAGCAGTACTTC. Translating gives CASRPSGGFYEQYF.

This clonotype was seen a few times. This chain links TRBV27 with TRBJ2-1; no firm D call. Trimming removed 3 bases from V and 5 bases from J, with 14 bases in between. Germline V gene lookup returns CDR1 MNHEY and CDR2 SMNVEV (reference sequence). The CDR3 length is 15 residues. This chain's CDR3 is CASSFRLGANNEQFF. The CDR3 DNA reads TGTGCCAGCAGTTTTCGGCTAGGAGCCAACAATGAGCAGTTCTTC.

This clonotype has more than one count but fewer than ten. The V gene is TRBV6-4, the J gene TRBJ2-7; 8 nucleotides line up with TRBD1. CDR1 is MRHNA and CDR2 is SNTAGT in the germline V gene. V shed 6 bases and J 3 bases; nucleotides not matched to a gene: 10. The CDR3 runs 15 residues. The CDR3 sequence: CASSRGLGRNYEQYF. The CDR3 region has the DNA TGTGCCAGCAGCAGGGGGCTCGGACGGAACTACGAGCAGTACTTC.

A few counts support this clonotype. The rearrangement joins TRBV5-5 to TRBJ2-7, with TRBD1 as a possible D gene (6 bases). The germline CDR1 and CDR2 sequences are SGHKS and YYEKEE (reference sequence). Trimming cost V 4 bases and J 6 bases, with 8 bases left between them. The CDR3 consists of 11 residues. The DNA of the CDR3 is TGTGCCAGCAGCGTGGACAGCGAGCAGTACTTC. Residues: CASSVDSEQYF. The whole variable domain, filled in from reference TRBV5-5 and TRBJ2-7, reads DAGVTQSPTHLIKTRGQQVTLRCSPISGHKSVSWYQQVLGQGPQFIFQYYEKEERGRGNFPDRFSARQFPNYSSELNVNALLLGDSALYLCASSVDSEQYFGPGTRLTVT.

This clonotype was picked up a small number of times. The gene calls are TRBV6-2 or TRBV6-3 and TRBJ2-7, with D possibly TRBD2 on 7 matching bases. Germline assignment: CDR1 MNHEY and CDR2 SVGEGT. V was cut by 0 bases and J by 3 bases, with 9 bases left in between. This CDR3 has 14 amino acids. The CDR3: CASSYSRGGYEQYF. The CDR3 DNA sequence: TGTGCCAGCAGTTACTCTAGGGGGGGCTACGAGCAGTACTTC.

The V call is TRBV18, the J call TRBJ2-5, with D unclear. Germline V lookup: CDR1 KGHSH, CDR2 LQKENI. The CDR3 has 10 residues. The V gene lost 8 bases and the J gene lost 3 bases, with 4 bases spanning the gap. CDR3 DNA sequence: TGTGCCAGCCGGGAAGAGACCCAGTACTTC. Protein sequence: CASREETQYF.

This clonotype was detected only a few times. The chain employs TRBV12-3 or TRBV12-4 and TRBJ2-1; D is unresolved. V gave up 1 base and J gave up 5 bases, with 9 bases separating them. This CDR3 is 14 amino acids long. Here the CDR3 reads CASSLVASHNEQFF. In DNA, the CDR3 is TGTGCCAGCAGTTTAGTGGCGTCCCACAATGAGCAGTTCTTC.